This T cell receptor beta chain was sequenced in a study of regulatory T cells in long-lasting Graves disease. The authors built TCR beta libraries using iRepertoire HTBI primers and Arm-PCR of CDR3 regions. Via MiXCR, TCRdb re-called the multiplex PCR reads, giving one row per CDR3 protein. The sample includes about 360,000 distinct CDR3 sequences, about 16% of them seen just once. The germline V gene has CDR1 SQVTM and CDR2 ANQGSEA. This CDR3 is built from 14 residues. V was cut by 6 bases and J by 2 bases, with 17 bases left in between. Documented time point: newly diagnosed GD, antithyroid drugs for less than 3 months. PBMC RNA was the source of the TCR library. Regarding this clonotype: A read error may be the cause here, since a much bigger clone is one base away.

The same data also went into a second study, on T cells in Graves' hyperthyroidism and ophthalmopathy. That work states: Clinicians diagnosed patients from clinical symptoms, serum thyroxine and TRAb, thyroid ultrasound and orbital computed tomography.

This receptor was obtained from a woman aged 18-35 years with Graves disease. The J gene is TRBJ2-7, the V gene TRBV29-1, with a weak D call TRBD1 (5 bases). This specimen was peripheral blood mononuclear cells (PBMCs), taken at new diagnosis, from a patient treated with antithyroid drugs. The CDR3 reads CSVQELGAAYEQYF. The CDR3 DNA follows: TGCAGCGTCCAGGAGCTAGGGGCCGCCTACGAGCAGTACTTC.